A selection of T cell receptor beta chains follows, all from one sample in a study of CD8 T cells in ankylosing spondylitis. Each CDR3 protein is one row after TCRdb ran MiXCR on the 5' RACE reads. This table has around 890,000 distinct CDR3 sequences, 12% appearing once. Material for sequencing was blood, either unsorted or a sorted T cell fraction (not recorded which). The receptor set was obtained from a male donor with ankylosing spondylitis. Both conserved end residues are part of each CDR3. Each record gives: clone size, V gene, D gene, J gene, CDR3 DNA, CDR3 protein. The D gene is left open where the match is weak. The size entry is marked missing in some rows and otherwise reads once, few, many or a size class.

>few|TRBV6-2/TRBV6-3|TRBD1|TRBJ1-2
TGTGCCAGCAGTACAACCGACAGGGGAGGATATGGCTACACCTTC
CASSTTDRGGYGYTF
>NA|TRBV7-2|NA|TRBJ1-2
TGTGCCAGCAGTCACGGGGTTGGCCCGGGCTACACCTTC
CASSHGVGPGYTF
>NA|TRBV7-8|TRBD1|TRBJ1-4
TGTGCCAGCAGACTAACGAGGGGACAGCCTAATGAAAAACTGTTTTTT
CASRLTRGQPNEKLFF
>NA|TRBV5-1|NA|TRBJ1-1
TGCGCCAGCAGCTTGGAGGCGGGTATGACTGAAGCTTTCTTT
CASSLEAGMTEAFF
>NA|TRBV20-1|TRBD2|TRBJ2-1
TGCAGTGCTCGGGCTACTAGCGGCTCCTACAATGAGCAGTTCTTC
CSARATSGSYNEQFF
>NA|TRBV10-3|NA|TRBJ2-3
TGTGCCATCAGCGGGGCGTACCGCACAGATACGCAGTATTTT
CAISGAYRTDTQYF
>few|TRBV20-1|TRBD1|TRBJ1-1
TGCAGCCTGACCTCCGGGACAGGCTTATGGTCCTTCTTT
CSLTSGTGLWSFF
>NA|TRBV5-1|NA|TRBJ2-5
TGCGCCAGCAGCGCTGGTCGGACAGCCCAAGAGACCCAGTACTTC
CASSAGRTAQETQYF
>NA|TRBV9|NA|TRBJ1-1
TGTGCCAGCAGCCCTCCCAGGGAATACACTGAAGCTTTCTTT
CASSPPREYTEAFF
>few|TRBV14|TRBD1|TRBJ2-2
TGTGCCAGCAGCCCTTTACCGGGACAGGGTCACACCGGGGAGCTGTTTTTT
CASSPLPGQGHTGELFF
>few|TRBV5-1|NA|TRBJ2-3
TGCGCCAGCAGCTTCCCACAGGGAGATACGCAGTATTTT
CASSFPQGDTQYF
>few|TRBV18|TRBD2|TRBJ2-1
TGTGCCAGCTCACCGTTATGGGCTAGCGGGATTTCCTACAATGAGCAGTTCTTC
CASSPLWASGISYNEQFF
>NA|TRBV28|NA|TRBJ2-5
TGTGCCAGCAGTGGACGACCCCCATGGGAGACCCAGTACTTC
CASSGRPPWETQYF
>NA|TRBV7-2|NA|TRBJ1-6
TGTGCCAGCAGCTTAGGGTCGTTCGAAAATTCACCCCTCCACTTT
CASSLGSFENSPLHF
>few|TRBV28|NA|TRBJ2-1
TGTGCCAGCTCCGCGGCGCCTAATGAGCAGTTCTTC
CASSAAPNEQFF